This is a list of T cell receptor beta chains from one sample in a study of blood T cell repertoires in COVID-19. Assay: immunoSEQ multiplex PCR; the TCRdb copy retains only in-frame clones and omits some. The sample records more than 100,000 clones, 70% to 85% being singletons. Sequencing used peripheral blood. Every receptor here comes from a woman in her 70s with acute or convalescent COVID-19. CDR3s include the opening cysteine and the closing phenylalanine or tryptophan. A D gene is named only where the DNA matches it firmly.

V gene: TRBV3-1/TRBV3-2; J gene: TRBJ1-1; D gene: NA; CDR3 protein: CASSQDAVGGANTEAFF
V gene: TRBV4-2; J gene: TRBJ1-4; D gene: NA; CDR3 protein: CASSQDPVRGEKLFF
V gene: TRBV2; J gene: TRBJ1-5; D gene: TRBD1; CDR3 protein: CASSGDRGLQPQHF
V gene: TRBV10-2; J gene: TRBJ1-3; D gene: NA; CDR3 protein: CASSEWASGNTIYF
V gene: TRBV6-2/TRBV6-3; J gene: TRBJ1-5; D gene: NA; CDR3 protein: CASSLGGGNQPQHF
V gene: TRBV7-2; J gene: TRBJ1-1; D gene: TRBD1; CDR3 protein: CASSLAPTGGTEAFF
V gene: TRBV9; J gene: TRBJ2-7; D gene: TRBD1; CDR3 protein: CASSVRDSSYEQYF
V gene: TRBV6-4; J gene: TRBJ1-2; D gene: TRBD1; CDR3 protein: CASSEDRASYGYTF
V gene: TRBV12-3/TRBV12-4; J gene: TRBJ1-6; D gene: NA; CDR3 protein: CASSLDSRGPLHF
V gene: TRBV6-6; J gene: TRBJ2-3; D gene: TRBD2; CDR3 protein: CASSYILAGGTDTQYF
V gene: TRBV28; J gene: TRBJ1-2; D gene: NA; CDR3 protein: CASSLTGRGYTF
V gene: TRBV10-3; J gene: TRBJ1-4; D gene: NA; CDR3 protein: CAISSGPTTNEKLFF
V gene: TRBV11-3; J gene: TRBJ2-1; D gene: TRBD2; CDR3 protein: CASSLVGTSGGADHEQFF
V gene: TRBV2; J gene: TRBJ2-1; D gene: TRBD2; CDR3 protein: CASSGGGAEQFF
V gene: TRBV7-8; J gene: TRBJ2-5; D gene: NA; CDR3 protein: CASSLRRTQETQYF
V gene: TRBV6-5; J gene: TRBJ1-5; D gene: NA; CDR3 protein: CASRPHGGGNQPQHF
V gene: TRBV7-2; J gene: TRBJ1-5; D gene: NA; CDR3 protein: CASSLVKLQPQHF
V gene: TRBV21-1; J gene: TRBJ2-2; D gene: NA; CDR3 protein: CASSKVEAAPNTGELFF
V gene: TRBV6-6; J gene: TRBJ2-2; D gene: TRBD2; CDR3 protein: CASSQPSGGAVGELFF
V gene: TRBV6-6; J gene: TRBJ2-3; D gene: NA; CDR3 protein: CASRTWADLSTDTQYF
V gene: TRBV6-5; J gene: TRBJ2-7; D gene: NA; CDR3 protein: CASSRGAYEQYF
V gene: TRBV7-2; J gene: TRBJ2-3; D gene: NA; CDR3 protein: CASILTSTDTQYF
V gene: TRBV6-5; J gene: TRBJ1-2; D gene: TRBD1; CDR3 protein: CASGTDYGYTF
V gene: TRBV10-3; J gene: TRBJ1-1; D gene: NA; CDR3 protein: CAISEVTGFTEAFF
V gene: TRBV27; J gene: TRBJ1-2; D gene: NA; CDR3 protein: CASSFRQGGGYTF
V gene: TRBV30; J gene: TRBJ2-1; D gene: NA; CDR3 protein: CAWSTGLINEQFF
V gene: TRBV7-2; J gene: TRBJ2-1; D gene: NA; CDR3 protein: CASSLGMGRGSSYNEQFF